The 29 T cell receptor beta chains listed next were all sequenced from one sample in a study of T cell responses to AZD1222 COVID-19 vaccine. Here immunoSEQ multiplex PCR was the method, and the copy in TCRdb shows in-frame clones only, minus some. The table shows some 86,000 clones, with 75% to 85% occurring only once. The sample here was peripheral blood, taken on day 0 of AZD1222 vaccination. These receptors came from an adult in good health.

The rearrangement uses TRBV6-1 and TRBJ1-3, with 10 nucleotides matching TRBD1. The CDR3 spans 16 residues. Germline assignment: CDR1 MNHNS and CDR2 SASEGT. V shed 1 base and J 4 bases; nucleotides not matched to a gene: 4. Written as DNA, the CDR3 is TGTGCCAGCAGTGAAGTGACAGGGGGCGGCGGAAACACCATATATTTT. Its protein product is CASSEVTGGGGNTIYF.

The chain recombines TRBV21-1 with TRBJ2-6. TRBV21-1 is labeled a pseudogene. The CDR3 totals 18 residues. In nucleotides, the CDR3 is TGTGCCAGCAGCTCTCCGGGACGAAAGGGTTCTGGGGCCAACGTCCTGACTTTC. As protein: CASSSPGRKGSGANVLTF.

This clone has only one observation. The chain employs TRBV3-1 (or the pseudogene TRBV3-2) and TRBJ1-2; the match to TRBD1 covers 9 bases. The germline V gene has CDR1 LGHDT and CDR2 YNNKEL (reference sequence). The trim removed 4 bases at V and 11 bases at J, leaving 5 bases unmatched. CDR3 size: 12 residues. CDR3: CASSLRDRVYTF. As DNA, the CDR3 is TGTGCCAGCAGCCTCCGGGACAGGGTTTACACCTTC.

This chain uses TRBV18 with TRBJ2-3; 11 bases agree with TRBD2. CDR1 KGHSH and CDR2 LQKENI come from the germline V gene. V shed 3 bases and J 4 bases; nucleotides not matched to a gene: 3. This CDR3 comprises 15 residues. DNA of the CDR3: TGTGCCAGCTCACCGAATAGCGGGAGGGCAGATACGCAGTATTTT. This translates into CASSPNSGRADTQYF.

The V gene is TRBV29-1, the J gene TRBJ2-3, with D perhaps matching TRBD1 (6 bases). The V and J ends lost 3 bases and 0 bases respectively, with 13 bases between them. Germline V CDR1 and CDR2: SQVTM, ANQGSEA. This CDR3 region has 15 residues. CDR3 sequence: CSVDGGQYSTDTQYF. Written as DNA, the CDR3 is TGCAGCGTTGACGGCGGACAGTACAGCACAGATACGCAGTATTTT.

This chain joins TRBV2 and TRBJ1-3; D unclear. The germline V gene encodes CDR1 SNHLY and CDR2 FYNNEI. The CDR3 has 17 amino acids. Trimming removed 4 bases from V and 4 bases from J, with 20 bases in between. The DNA for the CDR3 is TGTGCCAGCAGTGCCCTCCCCTTGGGCCAGGAAGGAAACACCATATATTTT. The encoded protein is CASSALPLGQEGNTIYF.

The genes are TRBV5-6 and TRBJ2-3; 12 bases are a match to TRBD1. Per germline, CDR1 SGHDT and CDR2 YYEEEE. V lost 2 bases to trimming and J lost 6 bases; unmatched junction nucleotides: 4. The CDR3 totals 15 residues. The CDR3 DNA sequence: TGTGCCAGCAGCTTAGGGACAGGGGGCGCGGATACGCAGTATTTT. Translated: CASSLGTGGADTQYF.

This clone was recorded once. This chain links TRBV5-4 with TRBJ1-2; D gene ambiguous. From germline, CDR1 is SGHNT and CDR2 YYREEE (reference sequence). The CDR3 has 15 residues. V lost 0 bases to trimming and J lost 0 bases, with 9 bases between them. The CDR3 region is CASSLERTTNYGYTF. CDR3 bases: TGTGCCAGCAGCTTGGAGAGGACTACTAACTATGGCTACACCTTC.

The J gene is TRBJ2-3, the V gene TRBV9; no reliable D call. Germline CDR1 is SGDLS and CDR2 is YYNGEE. There are 13 residues in the CDR3. Trimming left V 4 bases short and J 8 bases short, with 14 bases between. This chain's CDR3 is CASSPAGRSTQYF. As DNA, the CDR3 is TGTGCCAGCAGCCCCGCCGGGCGCAGTACGCAGTATTTT. Together with reference TRBV9 and TRBJ2-3, the CDR3 gives the full variable domain: DSGVTQTPKHLITATGQRVTLRCSPRSGDLSVYWYQQSLDQGLQFLIQYYNGEERAKGNILERFSAQQFPDLHSELNLSSLELGDSALYFCASSPAGRSTQYFGPGTRLTVL.

The gene calls are TRBV5-6 and TRBJ2-7, with 9 bases aligning to TRBD1. The CDR3 sequence is 17 residues long. The V and J ends lost 1 base and 5 bases, in that order; junction bases with no gene match: 13. Per germline, CDR1 SGHDT and CDR2 YYEEEE. The CDR3 DNA is TGTGCCAGCAGCTTGCCATCTAACAGGGGGCGTTTCCACGAGCAGTACTTC. Translation gives CASSLPSNRGRFHEQYF.

This clone was counted once. The gene calls are TRBV5-1 and TRBJ2-7; D tentatively fits TRBD1 or TRBD2 (6 bases each). This CDR3 has 15 amino acids. CDR1 and CDR2 (germline): SGHRS, YFSETQ. V dropped 0 bases and J dropped 6 bases, with 16 bases sitting between them. CDR3 DNA sequence: TGCGCCAGCAGCTTGGAGGGGGGAGAAGTAGGCGAGCAGTACTTC. Translation: CASSLEGGEVGEQYF.

The V call is TRBV19, the J call TRBJ1-1; no clear D gene. CDR3 length: 16 amino acids. The V and J ends lost 6 bases and 1 base respectively, with 18 bases between them. CDR1 is LNHDA and CDR2 is SQIVND in the germline V gene (reference sequence). The CDR3 coding sequence is TGTGCCAGTAGCTCGGGGTTGCCATCGTGGAACACTGAAGCTTTCTTT. It is translated as CASSSGLPSWNTEAFF.

This chain joins TRBV7-8 and TRBJ2-1; TRBD2 agrees at 11 bases. The germline V gene encodes CDR1 SGHVS and CDR2 FQNEAQ. This CDR3 is built from 17 residues. Trimming cost V 3 bases and J 0 bases; bases outside gene matches: 4. CDR3 coding DNA: TGTGCCAGCAGCTTGGTAGCGGGGGGGAGCTCCTACAATGAGCAGTTCTTC. This sequence encodes CASSLVAGGSSYNEQFF. The full variable domain, with the rest looked up from reference TRBV7-8 and TRBJ2-1, is GAGVSQSPRYKVAKRGQDVALRCDPISGHVSLFWYQQALGQGPEFLTYFQNEAQLDKSGLPSDRFFAERPEGSVSTLKIQRTQQEDSAVYLCASSLVAGGSSYNEQFFGPGTRLTVL.

V gene TRBV5-7 combines with J gene TRBJ2-5, with a weak D call TRBD2 (5 bases). TRBV5-7 carries the ORF label, with uncertain function. Trimming cost V 2 bases and J 2 bases, with 10 bases left between them. The CDR3 has 14 amino acids. The CDR3 loop is CASSFISGQETQYF. In nucleotides, the CDR3 is TGTGCCAGCAGCTTTATAAGCGGACAAGAGACCCAGTACTTC.

The chain joins TRBV30 to TRBJ1-6; TRBD1 agrees at 7 bases. Trimming at V came to 3 bases and at J to 7 bases, leaving 6 bases not matched to a gene. The CDR3 runs 14 residues. CDR1 and CDR2 (germline): GTSNPN, SVGIG (reference sequence). The chain's CDR3 is CAWRPGQWNSPLHF. The CDR3 DNA sequence: TGTGCCTGGAGACCGGGACAGTGGAATTCACCCCTCCACTTT.

The chain joins TRBV19 to TRBJ2-2; 10 positions agree with TRBD2. This CDR3 spans 15 amino acids. Germline-derived CDR1 and CDR2 are LNHDA and SQIVND (reference sequence). V lost 3 bases, J lost 7 bases, and 5 bases stayed unmatched. The CDR3: CASSILAGEIGELFF. CDR3 nucleotides: TGTGCCAGTAGTATTCTAGCGGGAGAGATCGGGGAGCTGTTTTTT.

The V and J genes are TRBV29-1 and TRBJ1-6, with unresolved D. The CDR3 sequence is 16 residues long. Trimming removed 6 bases at V and 0 bases at J, with 15 bases between. CDR1 SQVTM and CDR2 ANQGSEA come from the germline V gene. The chain's CDR3 is CSVHGKESSYNSPLHF. The CDR3 DNA sequence: TGCAGCGTCCATGGGAAAGAGAGCTCCTATAATTCACCCCTCCACTTT.

The genes are TRBV19 and TRBJ1-6; the match to TRBD1 covers 8 bases. CDR1 is LNHDA, CDR2 SQIVND, per germline (reference sequence). Losses at the gene ends were 6 bases for V and 9 bases for J; bases not matched to a gene: 10. This CDR3 contains 15 residues. CDR3 region: CASSPTGAGASPLHF. CDR3 in DNA: TGTGCCAGTAGCCCGACAGGGGCCGGTGCTTCACCCCTCCACTTT.

The gene calls are TRBV7-8 and TRBJ2-7, with a tentative D call TRBD1 (6 bases). The CDR3 is 13 amino acids. The germline V and J ends were trimmed by 7 bases and 5 bases, with 15 bases remaining between them. The germline V gene encodes CDR1 SGHVS and CDR2 FQNEAQ. The chain's CDR3 is CASKREQGNEQYF. The CDR3 coding sequence is TGTGCCAGCAAGAGGGAGCAGGGGAACGAGCAGTACTTC. Together with reference TRBV7-8 and TRBJ2-7, the CDR3 gives the full variable domain: GAGVSQSPRYKVAKRGQDVALRCDPISGHVSLFWYQQALGQGPEFLTYFQNEAQLDKSGLPSDRFFAERPEGSVSTLKIQRTQQEDSAVYLCASKREQGNEQYFGPGTRLTVT.

This sequence joins TRBV27 and TRBJ2-7; 11 bases line up with TRBD2. Germline-derived CDR1 and CDR2 are MNHEY and SMNVEV (reference sequence). J gave up 4 bases and V 4 bases, and 3 bases lay outside the gene matches. The CDR3 covers 14 residues. CDR3 DNA: TGTGCCAGCAGTTCGGGACTAGCGGTTTACGAGCAGTACTTC. It is translated as CASSSGLAVYEQYF.

In this sample, this clone turned up a few times. The chain employs TRBV7-2 and TRBJ1-4; the D gene is possibly TRBD1 (6 bases). Deletions cut 5 bases from V and 3 bases from J, with 16 bases between. Germline V gives CDR1 SGHTA, CDR2 FQGNSA. CDR3 length: 16 residues. The CDR3 region has the DNA TGTGCCAGCAGCCCATTTACACAGGGTTCTAATGAAAAACTGTTTTTT. Its protein product is CASSPFTQGSNEKLFF.

The rearrangement links TRBV4-1 to TRBJ2-1; 10 nucleotides align to TRBD2. CDR1 is MGHRA and CDR2 is YSYEKL in the germline V gene. V shed 1 base and J 0 bases; nucleotides not matched to a gene: 6. This CDR3 is built from 18 residues. Here the CDR3 DNA reads TGCGCCAGCAGCCAAGTTAGCGGGAGGTCTAGCTCCTACAATGAGCAGTTCTTC. This encodes CASSQVSGRSSSYNEQFF.

V is TRBV7-9 and J is TRBJ2-7; a possible D gene is TRBD1 (6 bases). V dropped 3 bases and J dropped 6 bases, with 15 bases sitting between them. Germline-derived CDR1 and CDR2 are SEHNR and FQNEAQ (reference sequence). CDR3 length equals 14 residues. This chain's CDR3 is CASSLAGTRVEQYF. CDR3 sequence (DNA): TGTGCCAGCAGCTTGGCCGGGACACGGGTCGAGCAGTACTTC.

The CDR3 DNA sequence: TGTGCCAGTAGTGCGGACAGCCGGGGTTCACCCCTCCACTTT. Its protein product is CASSADSRGSPLHF. The chain combines TRBV19 with TRBJ1-6; a possible D gene is TRBD1 (6 bases). V was cut by 5 bases and J by 9 bases, with 14 bases left in between. Germline V gives CDR1 LNHDA, CDR2 SQIVND (reference sequence). The CDR3 consists of 14 residues.

J is TRBJ1-5 and V is TRBV6-6; TRBD1 is a possible D gene (6 bases). V was trimmed by 1 base and J by 0 bases, leaving 10 bases between them. Looked up from germline, CDR1 is MNHNY and CDR2 is SVGAGI (reference sequence). The CDR3 consists of 16 residues. CDR3: CASSYLGQDSNQPQHF. The CDR3 bases are TGTGCCAGCAGTTACTTGGGACAAGATAGCAATCAGCCCCAGCATTTT.

The chain combines TRBV6-5 with TRBJ2-2; D perhaps matches TRBD1 (5 bases). Looked up from germline, CDR1 is MNHEY and CDR2 is SVGAGI. The CDR3 is made up of 14 amino acids. Trimming took 7 bases from V and 2 from J, leaving 11 bases between them. CDR3 amino acids: CASNSDSNTGELFF. In DNA form, the CDR3 reads TGTGCCAGCAATTCCGACAGTAACACCGGGGAGCTGTTTTTT.

The chain uses TRBV18 and TRBJ2-2; no clear D gene. Looked up from germline, CDR1 is KGHSH and CDR2 is LQKENI. CDR3 length: 18 amino acids. The V gene lost 2 bases and the J gene lost 5 bases, with 21 bases spanning the gap. The CDR3 here is CASSPKALPRAGTGELFF. The CDR3, as DNA: TGTGCCAGCTCACCAAAGGCCCTACCACGCGCCGGTACCGGGGAGCTGTTTTTT.

V usage is TRBV7-9 and J usage is TRBJ2-7, with 7 bases aligning to TRBD1. The CDR3 consists of 13 residues. Germline-derived CDR1 and CDR2 are SEHNR and FQNEAQ (reference sequence). V was pared by 5 bases and J by 2 bases, with 3 bases of the junction left unmatched. CDR3 nucleotide sequence: TGTGCCAGCAGCCCGACAGGGCCCTACGAGCAGTACTTC. Its protein product is CASSPTGPYEQYF.

V usage is TRBV5-4 and J usage is TRBJ2-1; D uncertain. Germline V gene sequence: CDR1 SGHNT, CDR2 YYREEE (reference sequence). V was shortened by 5 bases and J by 5 bases, with 11 bases between the two germline ends. The CDR3 is 13 residues long. The CDR3: CASREPPNNEQFF. The DNA for the CDR3 is TGTGCCAGCAGGGAGCCCCCGAACAATGAGCAGTTCTTC.